This T cell receptor beta chain was sequenced during a study of cytomegalovirus exposure and HLA in healthy donors. The count of this clone is one. What it recognizes is unknown. General study points: Confirmation was obtained in vitro that a few CMV-associated chains are specific for CMV antigens. Follow-up analysis seemed to connect common viral pathogens with several of the most significant clusters identified. Per published reports, the classifier diagnosed cytomegalovirus status with high specificity and sensitivity.

Vbeta (60) and Jbeta (13) primers were used in the PCR. Some clones are missing from TCRdb's copy, which holds only in-frame ones; the method was immunoSEQ multiplex PCR. The repertoire has roughly 180,000 clones, around 80% of them found once; the top ten carry about 1.3%. CDR3 size: 14 residues. Trimming removed 6 bases from V and 7 bases from J, with 15 bases in between. The germline V gene has CDR1 SNHLY and CDR2 FYNNEI. This TCR came from a girl aged 10-17 years in good health and CMV-seropositive. This rearrangement joins TRBV2 to TRBJ1-4; TRBD1 might be the D (6 bases). Sequencing was done on a sample of PBMCs. CDR3 region: CASRVGQGSEKLFF. CDR3 coding DNA: TGTGCCAGCAGAGTAGGCCAGGGGAGTGAAAAACTGTTTTTT.